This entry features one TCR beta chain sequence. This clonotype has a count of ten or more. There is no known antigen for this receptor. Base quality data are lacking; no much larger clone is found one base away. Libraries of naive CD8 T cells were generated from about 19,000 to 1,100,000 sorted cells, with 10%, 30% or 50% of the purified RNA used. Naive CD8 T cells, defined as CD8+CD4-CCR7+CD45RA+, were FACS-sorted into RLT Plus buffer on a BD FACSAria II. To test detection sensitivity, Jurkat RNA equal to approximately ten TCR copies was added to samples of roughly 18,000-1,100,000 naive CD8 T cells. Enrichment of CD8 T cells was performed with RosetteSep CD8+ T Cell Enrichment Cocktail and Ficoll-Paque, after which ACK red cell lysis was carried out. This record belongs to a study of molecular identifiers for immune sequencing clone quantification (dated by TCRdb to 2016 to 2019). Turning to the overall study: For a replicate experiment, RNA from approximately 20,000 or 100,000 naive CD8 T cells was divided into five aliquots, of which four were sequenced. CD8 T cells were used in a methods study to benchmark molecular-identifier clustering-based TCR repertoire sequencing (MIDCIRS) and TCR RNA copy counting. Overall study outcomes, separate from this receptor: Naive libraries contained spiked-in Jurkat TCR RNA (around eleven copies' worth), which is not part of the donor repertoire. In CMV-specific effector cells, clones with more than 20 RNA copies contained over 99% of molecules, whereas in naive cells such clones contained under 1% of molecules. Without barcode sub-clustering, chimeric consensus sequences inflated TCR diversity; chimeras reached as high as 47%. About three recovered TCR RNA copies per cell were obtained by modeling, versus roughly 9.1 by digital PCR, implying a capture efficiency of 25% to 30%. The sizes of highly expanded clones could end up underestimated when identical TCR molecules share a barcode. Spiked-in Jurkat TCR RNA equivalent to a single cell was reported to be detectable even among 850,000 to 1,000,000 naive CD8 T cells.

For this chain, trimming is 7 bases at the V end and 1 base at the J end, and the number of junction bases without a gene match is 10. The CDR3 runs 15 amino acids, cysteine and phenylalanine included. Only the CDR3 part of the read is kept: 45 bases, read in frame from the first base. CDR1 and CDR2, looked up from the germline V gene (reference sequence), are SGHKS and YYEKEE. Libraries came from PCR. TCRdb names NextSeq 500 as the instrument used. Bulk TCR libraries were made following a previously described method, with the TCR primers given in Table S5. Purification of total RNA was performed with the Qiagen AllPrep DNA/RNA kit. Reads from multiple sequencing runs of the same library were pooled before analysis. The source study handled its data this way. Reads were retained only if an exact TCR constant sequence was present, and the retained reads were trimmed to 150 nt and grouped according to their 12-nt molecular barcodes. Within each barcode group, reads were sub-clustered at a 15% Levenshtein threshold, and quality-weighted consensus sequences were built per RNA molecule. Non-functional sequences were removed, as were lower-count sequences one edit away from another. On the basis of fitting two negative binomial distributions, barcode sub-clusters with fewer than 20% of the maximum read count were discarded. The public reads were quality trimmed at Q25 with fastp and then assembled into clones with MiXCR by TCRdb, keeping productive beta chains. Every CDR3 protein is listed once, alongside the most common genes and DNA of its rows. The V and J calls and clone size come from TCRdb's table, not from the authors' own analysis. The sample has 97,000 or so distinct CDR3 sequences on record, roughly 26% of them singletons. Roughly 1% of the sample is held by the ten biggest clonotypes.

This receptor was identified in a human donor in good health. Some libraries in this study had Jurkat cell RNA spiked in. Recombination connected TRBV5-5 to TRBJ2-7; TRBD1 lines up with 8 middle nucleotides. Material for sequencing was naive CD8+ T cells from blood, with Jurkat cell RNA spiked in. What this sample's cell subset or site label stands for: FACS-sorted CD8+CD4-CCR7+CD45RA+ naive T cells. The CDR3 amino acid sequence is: CASPSPDRASYEQYF. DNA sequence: TGTGCCAGCCCTTCCCCGGACAGGGCGTCCTACGAGCAGTACTTC.